This passage covers 24 T cell receptor beta chains from one sample sequenced in a study of CD8+ T cells in alopecia areata. Markers used for sorting pooled cutaneous lymph node cells were CD4, CD8alpha, NKG2D, NKG2ACE and others. Extraction of RNA preceded its reverse transcription into cDNA, which served as the sequencing template. The assay was immunoSEQ multiplex PCR, and TCRdb's table has in-frame clones only and misses some. Listed here are under 350,000 clones without any singletons, the top ten holding around 1.2%. Sequenced material: CD4+ T cells sorted from a lymph node. Receptors were obtained from a C3H/HeJ mouse with alopecia areata. The MHC haplotype of the strain is H2-k.

In this sample, this clone turned up a few times. The gene names here belong to mouse. The DNA ends 4 residues before the CDR3 does, and the rest of the CDR3 is filled in from the germline J gene. The same CDR3 also results from other DNA sequences found in this sample. The chain recombines TRBV5 with TRBJ2-5; TRBD2 aligns across 10 bases. The CDR3 contains 14 residues. CDR1 LGHNA and CDR2 YNLKQL come from the germline V gene (reference sequence). CDR3 sequence reads: CASSPPGLGDTQYF. The sequenced part of the CDR3 DNA is TGTGCCAGCAGCCCCCCGGGACTGGGGGAC.

This clone was found a few times. Mouse gene names and germline throughout. Read sequence stops 4 residues before the CDR3 end, and the germline J gene provides the missing end. Other DNA sequences within the sample encode an identical CDR3. The chain uses TRBV13-1 and TRBJ1-2; no reliable D call. The V gene lost 3 bases and the J gene lost 0 bases, with 3 bases spanning the gap. CDR3 length: 12 residues. Germline V gene lookup returns CDR1 NSHNY and CDR2 SYGAGN. The CDR3 protein is CASSVSNSDYTF. CDR3 DNA, as far as it was read: TGTGCCAGCAGTGTCTCAAACTCC.

As concerns this clone: Genes and germline are mouse. The sequence runs out 4 residues before the end of the CDR3; the remainder is reconstructed from the germline J gene. This sequence joins TRBV14 and TRBJ1-2, with TRBD1 matching 8 bases. Germline V CDR1 and CDR2: SGHDT, FRDEAV. The CDR3 runs 14 residues. The CDR3 DNA, read in part, is TGTGCCAGCAGTTCCCTGACAGGGGACCCC. It yields the protein CASSSLTGDP. The entire CDR3 sequence reads CASSSLTGDPDYTF.

This clone has more than one count but fewer than ten. Here the gene names and germline are mouse. From the germline J gene comes the end of the CDR3, since the read stops 4 residues before it. The genes are TRBV13-1 and TRBJ1-2; 9 positions agree with TRBD1. V lost 7 bases to trimming and J lost 4 bases; unmatched junction nucleotides: 8. This CDR3 has 14 amino acids. The germline V gene encodes CDR1 NSHNY and CDR2 SYGAGN. Partial CDR3 DNA: TGTGCCAGCCGGTCGGGACAGGGCGGCTCC. Protein sequence: CASRSGQGGS. The entire CDR3 is CASRSGQGGSDYTF.

This clone was counted between two and nine times. Genes and germline are mouse. The sequence runs out 4 residues before the end of the CDR3; the remainder is reconstructed from the germline J gene. The chain is built from TRBV31 and TRBJ2-1; tentative D call: TRBD1 (7 bases). The CDR3 runs 13 residues. Looked up from germline, CDR1 is GKSSPN and CDR2 is SITVG. CDR3: CAWSLKGAAEQFF. CDR3 DNA (partial): TGTGCCTGGAGTCTAAAGGGGGCGGCT.

Points on this clone: Germline and genes here are mouse. The read gets to within 4 residues of the CDR3 end, and the germline J gene fills in the rest. The genes are TRBV13-1 and TRBJ2-4; D gene uncertain. V dropped 0 bases and J dropped 0 bases, with 5 bases sitting between them. The CDR3 loop spans 14 amino acids. Germline CDR1 and CDR2: NSHNY and SYGAGN. CDR3 protein: CASSDATSQNTLYF. The sequenced CDR3 bases are TGTGCCAGCAGTGATGCGACAAGTCAAAAC.

Note on this clone: Genes and germline are mouse. The read terminates 4 residues ahead of where the CDR3 ends, so the germline J gene completes it. The sample contains more than one DNA sequence encoding this CDR3. The chain is built from TRBV19 and TRBJ1-2; perhaps TRBD1 as D (5 bases). CDR3 length: 13 residues. Trimming stripped 1 base from V and 2 bases from J, with 6 bases between. Germline CDR1 is FNHDT and CDR2 is SITEND (reference sequence). Here the CDR3 reads CASSIPGNSDYTF. The CDR3 bases that were read are TGTGCCAGCAGTATACCAGGGAACTCC.

This clone has more than one count but fewer than ten. Mouse germline and gene names are used. The observed sequence ends 4 residues before the CDR3 terminus, with the missing tail filled in from the germline J gene. The gene calls are TRBV13-1 and TRBJ1-1, with TRBD1 identical over 11 bases. CDR1 is NSHNY, CDR2 SYGAGN, per germline. Trimming at V came to 7 bases and at J to 4 bases, leaving 3 bases not matched to a gene. This CDR3 has 13 residues. This chain's CDR3 is CASRDRGITEVFF. Incomplete CDR3 DNA: TGTGCCAGCCGGGACAGGGGGATCACA.

This clone was seen only a few times. Gene names refer to mouse genes. The observed sequence ends 4 residues before the CDR3 terminus, with the missing tail filled in from the germline J gene. This sample includes further DNA sequences coding for the same CDR3. V is TRBV13-1 and J is TRBJ2-5, with TRBD2 as a possible D gene (7 bases). Germline loops: CDR1 NSHNY, CDR2 SYGAGN. The CDR3 has 14 amino acids. This chain's CDR3 is CASSDVGGRDTQYF. The sequenced part of the CDR3 DNA is TGTGCCAGCAGTGATGTCGGGGGGCGGGAC.

This clone was counted between two and nine times. Gene names follow the mouse nomenclature. Read coverage stops 4 residues before the CDR3 terminus; the germline J gene supplies the remainder. The chain has TRBV31 and TRBJ2-1, with D perhaps TRBD1 (6 bases). Germline lookup yields CDR1 GKSSPN and CDR2 SITVG. The CDR3 totals 15 residues. Deletions cut 0 bases from V and 2 bases from J, with 11 bases between. CDR3 sequence: CAWSLQGRDYAEQFF. Partial CDR3 DNA: TGTGCCTGGAGTCTGCAGGGGAGGGACTATGCT.

This clone was seen a handful of times. The gene names given are mouse names. Read coverage stops 3 residues before the CDR3 terminus; the germline J gene supplies the remainder. At the DNA level, this CDR3 is encoded by other sequences in the same sample as well. The rearrangement uses TRBV19 and TRBJ1-6, with D unresolved. TRBJ1-6 is an ORF, with its function uncertain. Germline loops: CDR1 FNHDT, CDR2 SITEND (reference sequence). CDR3 length equals 13 residues. Trimming removed 4 bases from V and 4 bases from J, with 6 bases in between. The CDR3 spells CASSRQYNSPLYF. CDR3 DNA (partial): TGTGCCAGCAGTCGTCAATATAATTCGCCC.

As for this clone: Gene names are mouse gene names. Read sequence stops 4 residues before the CDR3 end, and the germline J gene provides the missing end. This chain connects TRBV19 to TRBJ2-5; D is ambiguous. This CDR3 region has 14 residues. V was pared by 5 bases and J by 0 bases, with 10 bases between. CDR1 is FNHDT and CDR2 is SITEND in the germline V gene (reference sequence). Incomplete CDR3 DNA: TGTGCCAGCAGGCCTACAGATAACCAAGAC. Its translation: CASRPTDNQD. The whole CDR3 sequence reads CASRPTDNQDTQYF.

For this clone: Gene names refer to mouse genes. The read ends 4 residues early relative to the CDR3; the germline J gene fills the gap. This sequence joins TRBV13-1 and TRBJ2-1; the match to TRBD2 covers 8 bases. The CDR3 is made up of 14 amino acids. V shed 4 bases, J shed 3 bases, and the junction held 3 bases outside the gene matches. The germline gives CDR1 NSHNY, CDR2 SYGAGN. The sequenced part of the CDR3 DNA is TGTGCCAGCAGTTTGGGGGGGGCCTATGCT. Encoded protein: CASSLGGAYA. The CDR3 in its entirety is CASSLGGAYAEQFF.

The sample holds a few counts of this clone. Gene names are mouse gene names. The read finishes 4 residues shy of the CDR3 end, and the germline J gene is used to complete it. Other nucleotide sequences from this sample produce the same CDR3. The rearrangement uses TRBV5 and TRBJ2-1; TRBD1 aligns across 10 bases. Trimming at V came to 4 bases and at J to 3 bases, leaving 3 bases not matched to a gene. There are 15 residues in the CDR3. From germline, CDR1 is LGHNA and CDR2 YNLKQL (reference sequence). The sequenced CDR3 bases are TGTGCCAGCAGCCCCGGGACAGGGGTCTATGCT. Translated, it gives CASSPGTGVYA. From start to end, the CDR3 is CASSPGTGVYAEQFF.

This clone was seen only a few times. Mouse names are used for the genes. The read ends 4 residues before the CDR3 terminus; that terminus is restored from the germline J gene. This chain joins TRBV13-1 and TRBJ2-5; D call uncertain. The CDR3 sequence is 15 residues long. The germline V gene has CDR1 NSHNY and CDR2 SYGAGN. Trimming stripped 0 bases from V and 0 bases from J, with 8 bases between. CDR3 DNA (partial): TGTGCCAGCAGTGATGCGTTGGGTAACCAAGAC. Translating gives CASSDALGNQD. The entire CDR3 protein is CASSDALGNQDTQYF.

Turning to this clone: Mouse gene names apply. The CDR3 end lies 4 residues beyond the end of the read and is filled in from the germline J gene. The rearrangement joins TRBV13-1 to TRBJ2-3; TRBD2 matches 14 bases. With 4 bases clipped from V and 0 bases from J, the junction kept 4 bases outside the gene matches. The CDR3 extends over 17 amino acids. Germline CDR1 reads NSHNY; CDR2 reads SYGAGN. The CDR3 here is CASSRDWGGSSAETLYF. The DNA read from the CDR3 is TGTGCCAGCAGTCGGGACTGGGGGGGCTCTAGTGCAGAA.

This clone showed up just a few times. Gene names and germline refer to mouse. With the read ending 3 residues before the CDR3 end, the germline J gene is used to fill in that end. Distinct nucleotide sequences in the sample also encode this CDR3. This chain uses TRBV13-2 with TRBJ1-6, with 7 bases matching TRBD1. TRBJ1-6 is recorded as an ORF, its role being uncertain. CDR1 is NNHNN and CDR2 is SYGAGS in the germline V gene (reference sequence). This CDR3 is 15 amino acids long. V lost 0 bases, J lost 6 bases, and 3 bases stayed unmatched. The sequenced CDR3 bases are TGTGCCAGCGGTGATGCTAGGGGGCTTAATTCGCCC. Amino acid sequence: CASGDARGLNSP. The entire CDR3 protein reads CASGDARGLNSPLYF.

This clone appeared a few times. The germline and genes are mouse ones. Read sequence stops 4 residues before the CDR3 end, and the germline J gene provides the missing end. The J gene is TRBJ2-7, the V gene TRBV13-2; the D gene is possibly TRBD1 (5 bases). Looked up from germline, CDR1 is NNHNN and CDR2 is SYGAGS (reference sequence). CDR3 length: 12 amino acids. CDR3: CASGASGNEQYF. CDR3 DNA (partial): TGTGCCAGCGGTGCCTCAGGGAAT.

This clone was counted a few times. Each gene name is a mouse one. The read ends 4 residues early relative to the CDR3; the germline J gene fills the gap. The same CDR3 arises from other DNA sequences in this sample as well. The chain links TRBV19 to TRBJ2-4; D not certain. The CDR3 covers 13 residues. Trimming pared 2 bases from V and 1 base from J, leaving 5 bases between. Germline-derived CDR1 and CDR2 are FNHDT and SITEND (reference sequence). CDR3: CASSIKGQNTLYF. Partial CDR3 DNA: TGTGCCAGCAGTATTAAGGGTCAAAAC.

This clone was picked up a small number of times. Genes here carry mouse names. The read terminates 4 residues ahead of where the CDR3 ends, so the germline J gene completes it. The V gene is TRBV13-2, the J gene TRBJ2-1; TRBD2 aligns across 8 bases. Germline assignment: CDR1 NNHNN and CDR2 SYGAGS (reference sequence). With V trimmed by 0 bases and J by 4 bases, 6 bases remained unmatched. CDR3 length equals 16 residues. The sequenced CDR3 bases are TGTGCCAGCGGTGATGTGGGGGGGGCTCGGTATGCT. The encoded protein is CASGDVGGARYA. Given in full, the CDR3 is CASGDVGGARYAEQFF.

A note on this clone: Gene names refer to mouse genes. From the germline J gene comes the end of the CDR3, since the read stops 3 residues before it. This CDR3 is also generated by other DNA sequences in the sample. The J gene is TRBJ1-6, the V gene TRBV13-1; 7 nucleotides align to TRBD1. TRBJ1-6 falls under the ORF class, with uncertain function. V lost 5 bases, J lost 3 bases, and 2 bases stayed unmatched. Germline V gene lookup returns CDR1 NSHNY and CDR2 SYGAGN. The CDR3 contains 14 residues. This CDR3 is CASSRDSYNSPLYF. CDR3 DNA, as far as it was read: TGTGCCAGCAGCCGGGACAGCTATAATTCGCCC.

This clone was seen only a few times. Gene names are the mouse ones. The read finishes 4 residues shy of the CDR3 end, and the germline J gene is used to complete it. The same CDR3 can be traced to other DNA sequences in this sample. The chain uses TRBV19 and TRBJ2-1, with D maybe TRBD1 (5 bases). The CDR3 is 14 amino acids. Deletions cut 1 base from V and 1 base from J, with 6 bases between. Looked up from germline, CDR1 is FNHDT and CDR2 is SITEND (reference sequence). The part of the CDR3 DNA that was read is TGTGCCAGCAGTATAAGGACAAACTATGCT. Its translation is CASSIRTNYA. The whole CDR3 protein reads CASSIRTNYAEQFF.

This clone was found a few times. Germline and genes here are mouse. The read comes to an end 4 residues before the CDR3 does, leaving the germline J gene to fill in the end. The chain is built from TRBV13-3 and TRBJ2-1; 8 bases are a match to TRBD1. The CDR3 covers 15 residues. Unmatched junction bases numbered 3, after V lost 3 bases and J lost 1 base. CDR1 and CDR2 (germline): NNHDY, SYVADS. Here the CDR3 reads CASSGGQANYAEQFF. CDR3 DNA, as far as it was read: TGTGCCAGCAGTGGGGGACAGGCGAACTATGCT.

For this clone: Here the gene names and germline are mouse. The DNA read from the CDR3 is TGTGCCTGGAGTCTAAGGGGGTTCTCCTAT. It codes for CAWSLRGFSY. The CDR3 in full is CAWSLRGFSYEQYF. The chain employs TRBV31 and TRBJ2-7; perhaps TRBD1 as D (6 bases). The read ends 4 residues shy of where the CDR3 ends; the end is completed using the germline J gene. This CDR3 contains 14 residues. V gave up 0 bases and J gave up 0 bases, with 9 bases separating them. The germline CDR1 and CDR2 sequences are GKSSPN and SITVG. Full variable domain (missing parts from reference TRBV31 and TRBJ2-7): AQTIHQWPVAEIKAVGSPLSLGCTIKGKSSPNLYWYWQATGGTLQQLFYSITVGQVESVVQLNLSASRPKDDQFILSTEKLLLSHSGFYLCAWSLRGFSYEQYFGPGTRLTVL.